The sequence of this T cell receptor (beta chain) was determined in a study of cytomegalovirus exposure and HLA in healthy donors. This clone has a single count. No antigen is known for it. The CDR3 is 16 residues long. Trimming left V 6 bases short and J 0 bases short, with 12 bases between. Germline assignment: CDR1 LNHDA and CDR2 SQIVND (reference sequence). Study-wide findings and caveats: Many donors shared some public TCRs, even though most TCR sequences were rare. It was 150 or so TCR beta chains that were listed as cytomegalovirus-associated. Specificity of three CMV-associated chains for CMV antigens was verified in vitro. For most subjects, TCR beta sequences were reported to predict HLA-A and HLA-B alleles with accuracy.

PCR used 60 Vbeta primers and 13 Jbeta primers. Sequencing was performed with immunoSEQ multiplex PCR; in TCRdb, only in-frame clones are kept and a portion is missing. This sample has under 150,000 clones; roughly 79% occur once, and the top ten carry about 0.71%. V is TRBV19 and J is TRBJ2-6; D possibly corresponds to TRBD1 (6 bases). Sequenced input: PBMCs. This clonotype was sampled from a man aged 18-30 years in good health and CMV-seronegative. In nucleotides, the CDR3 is TGTGCCAGTAGGAGGGACACCCACTCTGGGGCCAACGTCCTGACTTTC. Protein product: CASRRDTHSGANVLTF.